One T cell receptor (beta chain) is described in this entry. Its target is not known. CDR3 size: 13 residues. V was shortened by 2 bases and J by 7 bases, with 11 bases between the two germline ends. In germline, CDR1 is MGHDK, CDR2 SYGVNS. The entry originates in a study of shared clonotypes between healthy human individuals. Study-level results: Sampling covered blood only; tissue repertoires likely differ.

Generated by immunoSEQ multiplex PCR, the TCRdb table keeps only in-frame clones and is missing some. The data show about 600,000 clones, roughly 95% seen once. Terminally differentiated effector memory CD45RA+ cells were left out of the naive CD8 fraction, which was CD45RO-negative and positively selected for CCR7. The receptor comes from a woman aged 25 to 45 in good health. Sequencing was done on a sample of naive CD8+ T cells sorted from blood. The gene calls are TRBV25-1 and TRBJ1-1; tentatively, D is TRBD1 (5 bases). The DNA of the CDR3 is TGTGCCAGCAGTGAAAATCGGGGCAGTGAAGCTTTCTTT. This sequence encodes CASSENRGSEAFF.